Below, 16 T cell receptor beta chains from the same sample are listed, as sequenced in a study of naive and memory T cell subsets. An equimolar mix of two oligonucleotides served as the beta constant-region primer for TRBC1 and TRBC2. From the UMI-ligation and nested PCR reads, TCRdb called clonotypes with MiXCR, one entry per CDR3 protein. Of some 87,000 distinct CDR3 sequences in the sample, over 7% are singletons; the top ten hold 1.6%. Sequenced material: central memory CD4+ T cells from blood. The receptors come from a human donor in good health.

The chain is built from TRBV27 and TRBJ2-7; 7 nucleotides agree with TRBD2. The V gene's germline CDR1 is MNHEY and CDR2 SMNVEV (reference sequence). There are 13 residues in the CDR3. With V trimmed by 6 bases and J by 0 bases, 2 bases remained unmatched. As DNA, the CDR3 is TGTGCCAGCAGACGGACTAGCTCCTACGAGCAGTACTTC. As protein: CASRRTSSYEQYF.

This chain connects TRBV9 to TRBJ2-3; no reliable D call. CDR3 length equals 17 residues. Germline assignment: CDR1 SGDLS and CDR2 YYNGEE. Trimming removed 0 bases from V and 3 bases from J, with 17 bases in between. The CDR3 reads CASSVARVSLNTDTQYF. The CDR3 DNA sequence: TGTGCCAGCAGCGTAGCTCGGGTCAGCCTTAATACAGATACGCAGTATTTT.

This clonotype has a count of ten or more. This chain connects TRBV29-1 to TRBJ2-3, with no clear D. Germline V gene data show CDR1 as SQVTM and CDR2 as ANQGSEA. Trimming shortened V by 3 bases and J by 4 bases, and 11 bases separated the two germline ends. The CDR3 covers 13 residues. CDR3 protein: CSVDDTPSDTQYF. The CDR3 nucleotides are TGCAGCGTTGATGATACCCCGTCAGATACGCAGTATTTT.

The sample holds many counts of this clonotype. The rearrangement uses TRBV19 and TRBJ1-1, with a tentative D call TRBD1 (5 bases). This CDR3 contains 13 residues. V was pared by 2 bases and J by 7 bases, with 11 bases between. The germline gives CDR1 LNHDA, CDR2 SQIVND (reference sequence). Here the CDR3 DNA reads TGTGCCAGTAGTATATGGGGCTTGGGTGAAGCTTTCTTT. It is translated as CASSIWGLGEAFF.

This clonotype came up a few times. V and J are TRBV18 and TRBJ1-3; tentatively, D is TRBD1 (6 bases). The ends were cut back, 2 bases at V and 4 bases at J, with 15 bases in the middle. This CDR3 spans 16 amino acids. Germline lookup yields CDR1 KGHSH and CDR2 LQKENI. This CDR3 is CASSPYGGTIGNTIYF. The CDR3, as DNA: TGTGCCAGCTCACCATATGGTGGGACAATAGGAAACACCATATATTTT.

This clonotype has a count of ten or more. J is TRBJ1-4 and V is TRBV30; D remains unclear. The CDR3 covers 14 residues. Per germline, CDR1 GTSNPN and CDR2 SVGIG (reference sequence). V was shortened by 1 base and J by 6 bases, with 12 bases between the two germline ends. CDR3 bases: TGTGCCTGGAGTGCCCGATCGGGTGATGAAAAACTGTTTTTT. Its protein is CAWSARSGDEKLFF.

This clonotype was detected many times. The rearrangement links TRBV11-3 to TRBJ1-1, with D unclear. The length of the CDR3 is 15 residues. CDR1 SGHNT and CDR2 YENEEA come from the germline V gene. Trimming took off 2 bases at V and 4 bases at J, with 14 bases between the two ends. CDR3 residues: CASSLFPGERTEAFF. CDR3 in DNA: TGTGCCAGCAGCTTATTTCCGGGCGAGCGCACTGAAGCTTTCTTT.

V is TRBV20-1 and J is TRBJ2-6; 9 bases match TRBD1. The CDR3 is 18 amino acids. Germline V gene data show CDR1 as DFQATT and CDR2 as SNEGSKA (reference sequence). V was pared by 1 base and J by 0 bases, with 7 bases of the junction left unmatched. In nucleotides, the CDR3 is TGCAGTGCTAGAGCGCCGGGACAGGGATTCTCTGGGGCCAACGTCCTGACTTTC. Its protein product is CSARAPGQGFSGANVLTF.

J is TRBJ1-5 and V is TRBV30; D is unclear. The germline gives CDR1 GTSNPN, CDR2 SVGIG (reference sequence). The CDR3 is 12 amino acids. V was shortened by 0 bases and J by 6 bases, with 6 bases between the two germline ends. The CDR3 DNA is TGTGCCTGGAGTGTCGGCACTCAGCCCCAGCATTTT. Translated: CAWSVGTQPQHF.

This clonotype came up many times. The V and J genes are TRBV12-3 or TRBV12-4 and TRBJ2-1, with 9 bases fitting TRBD1. The CDR3 extends over 15 amino acids. The ends lost 5 bases at V and 6 bases at J; junction bases unmatched: 8. This CDR3 is CASSPRDRAANEQFF. CDR3 DNA: TGTGCCAGCAGTCCCCGGGACAGGGCCGCCAATGAGCAGTTCTTC.

The rearrangement links TRBV29-1 to TRBJ2-7; D not certain. The CDR3 consists of 13 residues. Trimming removed 2 bases from V and 0 bases from J, with 8 bases in between. Germline V gene data show CDR1 as SQVTM and CDR2 as ANQGSEA. Here the CDR3 DNA reads TGCAGCGTTGAAATAACAGCCTCCTACGAGCAGTACTTC. This codes for CSVEITASYEQYF.

This clonotype was observed a few times. The chain links TRBV12-3 or TRBV12-4 to TRBJ2-5, with TRBD2 matching 8 bases. V lost 4 bases and J lost 5; bases outside the gene matches: 9. This CDR3 is 15 amino acids long. Here the CDR3 DNA reads TGTGCCAGCAGTTATTCGGGAGGGAAATCGGAGACCCAGTACTTC. Translating gives CASSYSGGKSETQYF.

For this clonotype: A much larger clone differs by one base, so this may be a read error. The genes are TRBV29-1 and TRBJ1-2; 7 nucleotides line up with TRBD1. CDR1 is SQVTM, CDR2 ANQGSEA, per germline. This CDR3 comprises 16 residues. The junction had 10 bases not matched to a gene; V was cut back by 3 bases and J by 0 bases. CDR3: CSVDAVTGPTNYGYTF. The CDR3 coding sequence is TGCAGCGTTGACGCCGTGACAGGGCCGACTAACTATGGCTACACCTTC.

The rearrangement links TRBV12-3 or TRBV12-4 to TRBJ1-1; tentatively, D is TRBD1 (5 bases). This CDR3 has 17 amino acids. V lost 6 bases to trimming and J lost 3 bases, with 23 bases between them. As DNA, the CDR3 is TGTGCCAGCAGCTCAGGGAATGGGCCTACCGTTGACACTGAAGCTTTCTTT. Translating it yields CASSSGNGPTVDTEAFF.

This clonotype is categorized as medium-sized (0.01 to 0.1%). The chain is built from TRBV6-2 or TRBV6-3 and TRBJ2-7; D gene unclear. The CDR3 is made up of 12 amino acids. V shed 2 bases and J shed 9 bases, with 11 bases lying between them. The germline gives CDR1 MNHEY, CDR2 SVGEGT. CDR3 coding DNA: TGTGCCAGCAGTTACGTCGGAATCGGGCAGTACTTC. Its translation is CASSYVGIGQYF.

The rearrangement links TRBV7-2 to TRBJ2-3, with 9 bases matching TRBD1. This CDR3 contains 15 residues. Germline CDR1 is SGHTA and CDR2 is FQGNSA. The trim removed 5 bases at V and 2 bases at J, leaving 5 bases unmatched. CDR3 sequence: CASSPGTGLTDTQYF. CDR3 nucleotides: TGTGCCAGCAGCCCGGGGACAGGGCTCACAGATACGCAGTATTTT. The variable domain in full, completed from reference TRBV7-2 and TRBJ2-3, reads GAGVSQSPSNKVTEKGKDVELRCDPISGHTALYWYRQSLGQGLEFLIYFQGNSAPDKSGLPSDRFSAERTGGSVSTLTIQRTQQEDSAVYLCASSPGTGLTDTQYFGPGTRLTVL.